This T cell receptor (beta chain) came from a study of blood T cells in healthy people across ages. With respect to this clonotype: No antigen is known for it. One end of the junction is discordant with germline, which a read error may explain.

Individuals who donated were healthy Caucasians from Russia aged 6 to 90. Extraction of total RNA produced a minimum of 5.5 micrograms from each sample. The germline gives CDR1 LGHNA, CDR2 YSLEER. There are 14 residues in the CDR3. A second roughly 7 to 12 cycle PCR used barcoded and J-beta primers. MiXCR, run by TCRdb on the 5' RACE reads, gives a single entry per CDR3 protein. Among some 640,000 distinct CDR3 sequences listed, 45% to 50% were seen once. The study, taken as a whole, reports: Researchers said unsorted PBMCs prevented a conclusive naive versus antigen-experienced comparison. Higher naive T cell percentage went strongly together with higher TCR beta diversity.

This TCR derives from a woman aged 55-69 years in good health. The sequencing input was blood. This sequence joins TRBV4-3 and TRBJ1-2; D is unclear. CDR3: CAGSQDQIGLHYTF. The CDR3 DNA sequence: TGCGCCGGCAGCCAAGATCAGATCGGACTCCACTACACCTTC.